Listed below are T cell receptor beta chains from one sample, sequenced in a study of spatial heterogeneity in lung cancer. TCRdb fed the 5' RACE reads into MiXCR, producing one record per CDR3 protein. The profile shows around 4,700 distinct CDR3 sequences, roughly 30% of them singletons. The source material was PBMCs, sampled at surgery. These receptor sequences come from a male donor with early-stage non-small cell lung cancer. Both conserved end residues are trimmed from each CDR3.

TRBJ2-1 | TRBV20-1 | SAARGQGRNEQF
TRBJ1-4 | TRBV7-2 | ASSPLGTGAEKLF
TRBJ2-5 | TRBV30 | AWSTGLAGRGETQY
TRBJ1-2 | TRBV19 | ASSTTTGGGYGYT
TRBJ2-7 | TRBV4-1 | ASSLTVTYEQY
TRBJ1-4 | TRBV30 | AWRAGGPMNEKLF
TRBJ1-1 | TRBV12-3/TRBV12-4 | ASSPYGGVDRNTEAF
TRBJ1-4 | TRBV7-9 | ASSLDPEPTNEKLF
TRBJ2-3 | TRBV12-3/TRBV12-4 | ASSLGGITSTDTQY
TRBJ2-3 | TRBV23-1 | ATLPGGASGDTQY
TRBJ2-5 | TRBV20-1 | SASSATNQKTQY
TRBJ2-4 | TRBV28 | ASSWTSGSKDIQY
TRBJ2-5 | TRBV5-4 | ASSFDRGLQETQY
TRBJ2-4 | TRBV5-5 | ASSLSGPLTLAKNIQY
TRBJ1-3 | TRBV3-1 | ASSQMEGNTIY
TRBJ1-4 | TRBV7-8 | ASSPGGPNEKLF
TRBJ2-7 | TRBV28 | ASSLRGGIKNPGRD
TRBJ2-5 | TRBV7-9 | ASSLLDSRSETQY
TRBJ2-7 | TRBV19 | ASASGTSGGPGNEQY
TRBJ1-2 | TRBV28 | ASSWIQGTTNYGYT
TRBJ2-7 | TRBV20-1 | SARDRTTYEQY
TRBJ2-3 | TRBV5-6 | ASSPGQPNSGDTQY
TRBJ2-7 | TRBV20-1 | SARAGVEQY
TRBJ2-1 | TRBV5-1 | ASSLAMEGNEQF
TRBJ2-7 | TRBV6-5 | ASSYSNRGYDSKQY
TRBJ1-1 | TRBV29-1 | SARGLNTEAF
TRBJ2-5 | TRBV20-1 | STDTRKGETQY
TRBJ1-5 | TRBV2 | ASSSGQGGQPQH
TRBJ1-1 | TRBV6-2/TRBV6-3 | ASGNRVTEAF
TRBJ1-3 | TRBV6-6 | ASSHFSGDTIY
TRBJ2-1 | TRBV7-2 | ASSPSRDNEQF
TRBJ2-1 | TRBV3-1 | ASSQEGRGIDEQF
TRBJ1-1 | TRBV7-2 | ASSPDRGYTEAF
TRBJ1-1 | TRBV9 | ASSVGGQGPMNTEAF
TRBJ1-3 | TRBV18 | ASSTGAAGNTIY
TRBJ2-6 | TRBV7-9 | ASSLSGSLPGANVLT
TRBJ2-3 | TRBV28 | ASSQNRWGSTDTQY
TRBJ2-7 | TRBV20-1 | SARGLELGEQY
TRBJ2-3 | TRBV27 | ASSLALRGTDTQY
TRBJ2-1 | TRBV20-1 | SARGPAGERF
TRBJ2-3 | TRBV29-1 | SASGLAERTDTQY
TRBJ2-4 | TRBV28 | ASTGAGTSGTRAVQY
TRBJ1-1 | TRBV19 | ASKGMTGQYTEAF
TRBJ2-7 | TRBV29-1 | SVEDGRGEQY
TRBJ2-1 | TRBV20-1 | SAVGDSYNEQF
TRBJ1-1 | TRBV18 | ASSPRSRDTEAF
TRBJ1-1 | TRBV3-1 | ASSLTGEGTEAF
TRBJ2-1 | TRBV19 | ASRRGSGGTYNEQF
TRBJ1-6 | TRBV6-5 | ASSYSGGDSPLH
TRBJ1-6 | TRBV2 | ASSETGPNSPLH
TRBJ2-7 | TRBV6-8 | ASSYPGISPYEQY
TRBJ2-7 | TRBV7-9 | ASSSTPAADEQY
TRBJ2-7 | TRBV15 | ATSRDRGYYEQY
TRBJ2-1 | TRBV30 | AWSDSGGINEQF
TRBJ2-7 | TRBV12-3/TRBV12-4 | ASSLRTGSEQY
TRBJ1-5 | TRBV29-1 | SVAGRGLQPQH